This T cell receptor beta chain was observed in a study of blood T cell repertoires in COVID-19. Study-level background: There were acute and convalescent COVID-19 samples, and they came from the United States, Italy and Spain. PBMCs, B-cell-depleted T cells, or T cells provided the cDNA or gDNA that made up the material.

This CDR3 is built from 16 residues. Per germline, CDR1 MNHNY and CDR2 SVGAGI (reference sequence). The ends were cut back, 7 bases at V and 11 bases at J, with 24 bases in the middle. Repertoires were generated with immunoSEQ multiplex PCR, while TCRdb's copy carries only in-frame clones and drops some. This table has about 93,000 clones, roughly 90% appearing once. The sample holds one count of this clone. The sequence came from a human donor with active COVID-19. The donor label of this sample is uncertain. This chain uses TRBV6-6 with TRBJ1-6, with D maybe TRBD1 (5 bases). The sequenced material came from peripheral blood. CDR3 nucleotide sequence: TGTGCCAGCACCCCCGTCATCCGCTTAGGCAGGGCACCCCTCCACTTT. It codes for CASTPVIRLGRAPLHF.